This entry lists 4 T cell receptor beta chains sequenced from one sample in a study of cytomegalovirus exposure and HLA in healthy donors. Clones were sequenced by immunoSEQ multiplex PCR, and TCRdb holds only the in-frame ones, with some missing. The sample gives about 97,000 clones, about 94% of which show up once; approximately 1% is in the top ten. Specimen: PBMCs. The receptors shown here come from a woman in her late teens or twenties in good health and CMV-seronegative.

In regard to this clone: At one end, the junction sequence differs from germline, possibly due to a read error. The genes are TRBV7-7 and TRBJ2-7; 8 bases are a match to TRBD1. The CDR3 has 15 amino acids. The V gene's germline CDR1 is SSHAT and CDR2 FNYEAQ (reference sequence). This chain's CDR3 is CASSPDRGSLYEQYF. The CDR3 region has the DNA TGTGCTAGCAGTCCTGACAGGGGATCACTATACGAGCAGTACTTC.

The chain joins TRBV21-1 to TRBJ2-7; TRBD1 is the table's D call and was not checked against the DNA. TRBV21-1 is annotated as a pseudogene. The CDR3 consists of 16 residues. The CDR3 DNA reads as TGTGCCAGCAGCTCAAGACCCGGGACAGGGGCCTACGAGCAGTACTTC. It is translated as CASSSRPGTGAYEQYF.

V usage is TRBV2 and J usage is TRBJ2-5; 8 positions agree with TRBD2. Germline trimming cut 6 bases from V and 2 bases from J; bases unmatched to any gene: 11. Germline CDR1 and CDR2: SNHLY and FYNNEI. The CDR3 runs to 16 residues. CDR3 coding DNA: TGTGCCAGCAGCCCCACGGTGGGACTAGAACAAGAGACCCAGTACTTC. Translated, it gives CASSPTVGLEQETQYF.

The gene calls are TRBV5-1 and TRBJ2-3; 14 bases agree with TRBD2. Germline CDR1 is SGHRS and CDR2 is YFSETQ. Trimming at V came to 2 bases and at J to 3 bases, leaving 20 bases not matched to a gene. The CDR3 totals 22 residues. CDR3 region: CASSFSSGTSGRGGARTDTQYF. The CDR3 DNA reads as TGCGCCAGCAGCTTCTCATCCGGGACTAGCGGGAGAGGAGGAGCACGGACAGATACGCAGTATTTT. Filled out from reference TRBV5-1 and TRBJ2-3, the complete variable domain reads KAGVTQTPRYLIKTRGQQVTLSCSPISGHRSVSWYQQTPGQGLQFLFEYFSETQRNKGNFPGRFSGRQFSNSRSEMNVSTLELGDSALYLCASSFSSGTSGRGGARTDTQYFGPGTRLTVL.